The 21 T cell receptor beta chains reported below all come from one sample, sequenced in a study of T-cell reconstitution after alpha-beta-depleted transplantation in children. Unique molecular identifiers were used to barcode this TCRbeta library. One entry per CDR3 protein, called by TCRdb with MiXCR from the PCR reads. The sample includes about 1,000,000 distinct CDR3 sequences, around 30% seen only once; the top ten take roughly 31%. The sequencing here drew on PBMCs, mostly from graft donor cells, taken 360 days after TCRalphabeta/CD19-depleted stem cell transplant. The receptors were gathered from a boy younger than two who had a stem cell transplant for SCID, so the T cells may come from the graft donor.

This clonotype was found a few times. V usage is TRBV9 and J usage is TRBJ2-3; D may correspond to TRBD1 or TRBD2 (5 bases each). V dropped 0 bases and J dropped 1 base, with 12 bases sitting between them. There are 16 residues in the CDR3. CDR1 and CDR2 from the germline V gene are SGDLS and YYNGEE. CDR3 nucleotides: TGTGCCAGCAGCGTAGGGGGGTCTGGAGGCACAGATACGCAGTATTTT. This gives the protein CASSVGGSGGTDTQYF. The variable domain in full, completed from reference TRBV9 and TRBJ2-3, reads DSGVTQTPKHLITATGQRVTLRCSPRSGDLSVYWYQQSLDQGLQFLIQYYNGEERAKGNILERFSAQQFPDLHSELNLSSLELGDSALYFCASSVGGSGGTDTQYFGPGTRLTVL.

The chain's CDR3 is CASSSLLDGNTEAFF. CDR3 sequence (DNA): TGTGCCAGCAGTTCCCTTTTGGACGGGAACACTGAAGCTTTCTTT. The J gene is TRBJ1-1, the V gene TRBV7-6, with D hard to call. Germline CDR1 is SGHVS and CDR2 is FNYEAQ. The germline V and J ends were trimmed by 6 bases and 1 base, with 15 bases remaining between them. This CDR3 is 15 amino acids long.

The rearrangement links TRBV27 to TRBJ2-1; 10 positions match TRBD2. The germline CDR1 and CDR2 sequences are MNHEY and SMNVEV (reference sequence). The CDR3 covers 17 residues. The V and J ends lost 5 bases and 8 bases, in that order; junction bases with no gene match: 15. CDR3 sequence reads: CASSLSLAGGPLDEQFF. The CDR3 bases are TGTGCCAGCAGTCTTTCCTTAGCGGGGGGCCCTTTGGATGAGCAGTTCTTC.

The chain employs TRBV7-9 and TRBJ2-5; D is unresolved. The germline CDR1 and CDR2 sequences are SEHNR and FQNEAQ (reference sequence). V was pared by 3 bases and J by 5 bases, with 16 bases between. CDR3 size: 15 residues. CDR3 DNA: TGTGCCAGCAGCTTTCTGATCTCGTGGTCCGAGACCCAGTACTTC. It is translated as CASSFLISWSETQYF. Filled out from reference TRBV7-9 and TRBJ2-5, the complete variable domain reads DTGVSQNPRHKITKRGQNVTFRCDPISEHNRLYWYRQTLGQGPEFLTYFQNEAQLEKSRLLSDRFSAERPKGSFSTLEIQRTEQGDSAMYLCASSFLISWSETQYFGPGTRLLVL.

This clonotype occurred many times. The chain has TRBV20-1 and TRBJ2-1; tentative D call: TRBD2 (5 bases). Germline-derived CDR1 and CDR2 are DFQATT and SNEGSKA (reference sequence). CDR3 size: 14 residues. The V gene lost 2 bases and the J gene lost 2 bases, with 10 bases spanning the gap. Here the CDR3 reads CSARTGGPYNEQFF. The CDR3 coding sequence is TGCAGTGCTAGAACCGGAGGACCCTACAATGAGCAGTTCTTC.

The rearrangement links TRBV4-1 to TRBJ2-3; the D gene is possibly TRBD2 (7 bases). V was cut by 5 bases and J by 4 bases, with 19 bases left in between. The CDR3 is made up of 16 amino acids. Germline lookup yields CDR1 MGHRA and CDR2 YSYEKL. This CDR3 reads CASSSNRRGGSDTQYF. The CDR3 DNA reads TGCGCCAGCAGCTCTAATAGGAGGGGGGGCTCAGATACGCAGTATTTT.

The chain combines TRBV10-3 with TRBJ2-1; 9 nucleotides match TRBD2. CDR1 and CDR2 from the germline V gene are ENHRY and SYGVKD. The CDR3 sequence is 13 residues long. V was pared by 4 bases and J by 6 bases, with 1 base of the junction left unmatched. The CDR3 bases are TGTGCCATCAGTGGCGGGGGGGCCAATGAGCAGTTCTTC. Its protein product is CAISGGGANEQFF.

The chain joins TRBV11-2 to TRBJ2-1, with D perhaps matching TRBD1 (5 bases). V dropped 3 bases and J dropped 0 bases, with 18 bases sitting between them. CDR1 is SGHAT, CDR2 FQNNGV, per germline. The CDR3 sequence is 18 residues long. CDR3: CASSLGPRGHFSYNEQFF. Here the CDR3 DNA reads TGTGCCAGCAGCTTGGGGCCCCGCGGACACTTCTCCTACAATGAGCAGTTCTTC.

The DNA of the CDR3 is TGCAGTGCTAGAGTACTAGCGGGGGTTCCCTACAATGAGCAGTTCTTC. Its translation: CSARVLAGVPYNEQFF. The chain recombines TRBV20-1 with TRBJ2-1, with 11 bases matching TRBD2. From germline, CDR1 is DFQATT and CDR2 SNEGSKA (reference sequence). The CDR3 runs to 16 residues. The V segment lost 1 base and the J segment 2 bases; nucleotides outside the gene matches: 4.

This clonotype was counted between two and nine times. The genes are TRBV20-1 and TRBJ2-7; D perhaps matches TRBD2 (6 bases). Germline CDR1 reads DFQATT; CDR2 reads SNEGSKA (reference sequence). The CDR3 is made up of 14 amino acids. Trimming left V 6 bases short and J 2 bases short, with 17 bases between. The CDR3 nucleotides are TGCAGTGCCACTCCCGGCGGGGCGACCTACGAGCAGTACTTC. Amino acid sequence: CSATPGGATYEQYF.

This clonotype was picked up a small number of times. The rearrangement uses TRBV10-3 and TRBJ1-1; D might be TRBD1 (5 bases). The CDR3 is 13 residues long. Germline lookup yields CDR1 ENHRY and CDR2 SYGVKD. Trimming took 2 bases from V and 5 from J, leaving 9 bases between them. In nucleotides, the CDR3 is TGTGCCATCAGTGAGAGGGGTATTACTGAAGCTTTCTTT. Its protein is CAISERGITEAFF.

CDR3 sequence: CAGVPGQGIGSYNEQFF. The CDR3 coding sequence is TGTGCCGGCGTCCCGGGACAGGGTATCGGCTCCTACAATGAGCAGTTCTTC. The V and J genes are TRBV7-9 and TRBJ2-1; the match to TRBD1 covers 9 bases. Trimming at V came to 11 bases and at J to 0 bases, leaving 14 bases not matched to a gene. The CDR3 totals 17 residues. The germline V gene encodes CDR1 SEHNR and CDR2 FQNEAQ (reference sequence). The full variable domain, completed using reference TRBV7-9 and TRBJ2-1, is DTGVSQNPRHKITKRGQNVTFRCDPISEHNRLYWYRQTLGQGPEFLTYFQNEAQLEKSRLLSDRFSAERPKGSFSTLEIQRTEQGDSAMYLCAGVPGQGIGSYNEQFFGPGTRLTVL.

V and J are TRBV12-3 or TRBV12-4 and TRBJ2-7; 8 bases fit TRBD2. The CDR3 has 14 residues. Losses at the gene ends were 1 base for V and 3 bases for J; bases not matched to a gene: 2. The CDR3 DNA follows: TGTGCCAGCAGTTTAGGCGGGGGGCACTACGAGCAGTACTTC. It yields the protein CASSLGGGHYEQYF.

This clonotype was found a few times. This chain connects TRBV28 to TRBJ2-7; possible D gene TRBD1, 6 bases. Trimming pared 6 bases from V and 0 bases from J, leaving 15 bases between. This CDR3 has 15 residues. Per the germline V gene, CDR1 is MDHEN and CDR2 is SYDVKM. CDR3 coding DNA: TGTGCCAGCAGCCCTAGACAGGTCGTCTCCTACGAGCAGTACTTC. It encodes CASSPRQVVSYEQYF.

CDR3 sequence reads: CASSYSKRVLGNTEAFF. In nucleotides, the CDR3 is TGTGCCAGCAGTTACTCGAAAAGGGTGTTAGGAAACACTGAAGCTTTCTTT. The rearrangement uses TRBV6-2 or TRBV6-3 and TRBJ1-1; D gene unclear. The V end was cut by 0 bases, the J end by 2 bases, with 16 bases between. Germline V gene sequence: CDR1 MNHEY, CDR2 SVGEGT. The CDR3 has 17 amino acids.

J is TRBJ2-2 and V is TRBV5-1; D is ambiguous. Looked up from germline, CDR1 is SGHRS and CDR2 is YFSETQ. The V gene lost 4 bases and the J gene lost 1 base, with 14 bases spanning the gap. The CDR3 is 16 residues long. The CDR3 reads CASSVVSGVNTGELFF. The CDR3 DNA reads as TGCGCCAGCAGCGTCGTGTCAGGAGTGAACACCGGGGAGCTGTTTTTT. Supplemented by reference TRBV5-1 and TRBJ2-2, the full variable domain reads KAGVTQTPRYLIKTRGQQVTLSCSPISGHRSVSWYQQTPGQGLQFLFEYFSETQRNKGNFPGRFSGRQFSNSRSEMNVSTLELGDSALYLCASSVVSGVNTGELFFGEGSRLTVL.

This rearrangement joins TRBV20-1 to TRBJ1-1; TRBD1 matches 8 bases. Germline CDR1 is DFQATT and CDR2 is SNEGSKA (reference sequence). The CDR3 consists of 14 residues. The trim removed 4 bases at V and 3 bases at J, leaving 7 bases unmatched. Here the CDR3 DNA reads TGCAGTGCTAAGGGGGACAGGAGCTACACTGAAGCTTTCTTT. It specifies CSAKGDRSYTEAFF.

This clonotype was recorded a few times. This chain links TRBV20-1 with TRBJ2-1; 12 bases agree with TRBD2. This CDR3 has 14 residues. The germline V gene has CDR1 DFQATT and CDR2 SNEGSKA (reference sequence). V shed 1 base, J shed 5 bases, and the junction held 0 bases outside the gene matches. CDR3 DNA: TGCAGTGCTAGAGGACTAGCGGGGGACAATGAGCAGTTCTTC. Its translation is CSARGLAGDNEQFF.

This chain connects TRBV28 to TRBJ2-7; TRBD1 matches at 7 bases. Germline values: CDR1 MDHEN, CDR2 SYDVKM. Unmatched junction bases numbered 9, after V lost 6 bases and J lost 1 base. CDR3 length: 15 amino acids. CDR3 protein: CASSKRTGDSYEQYF. The CDR3 DNA is TGTGCCAGCAGCAAACGGACAGGTGATTCCTACGAGCAGTACTTC. The whole variable domain, filled in from reference TRBV28 and TRBJ2-7, reads DVKVTQSSRYLVKRTGEKVFLECVQDMDHENMFWYRQDPGLGLRLIYFSYDVKMKEKGDIPEGYSVSREKKERFSLILESASTNQTSMYLCASSKRTGDSYEQYFGPGTRLTVT.

The count of this clonotype is one. The chain links TRBV5-1 to TRBJ2-7; TRBD2 matches at 7 bases. Germline V gene lookup returns CDR1 SGHRS and CDR2 YFSETQ. With 0 bases clipped from V and 2 bases from J, the junction kept 5 bases outside the gene matches. CDR3 length: 15 residues. CDR3 nucleotides: TGCGCCAGCAGCTTGGTGGGGGGGGGTCCCTACGAGCAGTACTTC. Translating it yields CASSLVGGGPYEQYF.

This clonotype was recorded many times. V usage is TRBV28 and J usage is TRBJ2-5; possible D gene TRBD1, 5 bases. The CDR3 sequence is 16 residues long. Trimming took off 4 bases at V and 1 base at J, with 16 bases between the two ends. Germline V CDR1 and CDR2: MDHEN, SYDVKM. The CDR3 reads CASSSAGKQTQETQYF. DNA for the CDR3: TGTGCCAGCAGTTCCGCAGGGAAACAAACCCAAGAGACCCAGTACTTC.